This T cell receptor beta chain was found in a study of blood T cell repertoires in COVID-19. On the study more broadly: The United States, Italy and Spain provided the acute and convalescent COVID-19 samples. PBMCs, B-cell-depleted T cells, or T cells provided the cDNA or gDNA that made up the material.

Enrollment of patients from Seattle took place during active infection, with longitudinal follow-up. The CDR3 length is 16 residues. J gave up 4 bases and V 0 bases, and 5 bases lay outside the gene matches. Germline V gives CDR1 SGHDT, CDR2 YYEEEE. In the original analysis: Amplification of reference gene primers provided the estimated nucleated cell counts. Using immunoSEQ multiplex PCR, the repertoire was profiled, and TCRdb retains in-frame clones only, with some absent. The V and J calls and clone size were taken over from that table, and D and trimming were inferred from the DNA. The table records over 200,000 clones, 83% of them present only once. This clone was detected once.

V and J are TRBV5-6 and TRBJ1-5; 9 positions match TRBD1. The TCR was taken from a woman in her twenties or thirties with COVID-19, enrolled during active disease. Sequenced material: peripheral blood. CDR3 sequence (DNA): TGTGCCAGCAGCTTGGTTGGCGACAGGGGGAATCAGCCCCAGCATTTT. Encoded protein: CASSLVGDRGNQPQHF.